The 26 T cell receptor beta chains reported below all come from one sample, sequenced in a study of shared T cell receptors in the human thymus. Method: immunoSEQ multiplex PCR; TCRdb's copy keeps in-frame clones and lacks some. The table has some 700,000 clones, 70% to 90% seen once. These data are also associated with another study on human thymus T cells.

The source material was thymocytes. These receptors came from a girl under three years old with a congenital heart defect.

The J gene is TRBJ1-4, the V gene TRBV7-9; a possible D gene is TRBD1 (6 bases). The CDR3 contains 19 residues. Germline V gene data show CDR1 as SEHNR and CDR2 as FQNEAQ (reference sequence). V was pared by 3 bases and J by 0 bases, with 20 bases between. CDR3 in amino acids: CASSFLQDRRFATNEKLFF. Here the CDR3 DNA reads TGTGCCAGCAGCTTCTTACAGGACAGAAGATTTGCAACTAATGAAAAACTGTTTTTT. Based on the CDR3 plus reference TRBV7-9 and TRBJ1-4, the full variable domain is DTGVSQNPRHKITKRGQNVTFRCDPISEHNRLYWYRQTLGQGPEFLTYFQNEAQLEKSRLLSDRFSAERPKGSFSTLEIQRTEQGDSAMYLCASSFLQDRRFATNEKLFFGSGTQLSVL.

The CDR3 region has the DNA TGCGCCAGCAGCCAAGCGCAGGGTTCCTACGAGCAGTACTTC. Amino acids: CASSQAQGSYEQYF. The chain carries TRBV4-1 and TRBJ2-7, with a weak D call TRBD1 (5 bases). The germline CDR1 and CDR2 sequences are MGHRA and YSYEKL. The CDR3 totals 14 residues. V lost 1 base and J 1 base, leaving 8 bases between the germline ends.

The chain combines TRBV9 with TRBJ1-5, with 7 bases fitting TRBD1. The CDR3 consists of 15 residues. After removal of 4 bases from V and 7 bases from J, the junction contained 11 bases not matched to a gene. Germline V gene lookup returns CDR1 SGDLS and CDR2 YYNGEE. In DNA, the CDR3 is TGTGCCAGCAGCCCGACAGGGAGTCTTGGGCAGCCCCAGCATTTT. It is translated as CASSPTGSLGQPQHF. Combining the CDR3 with reference TRBV9 and TRBJ1-5 gives the whole variable domain DSGVTQTPKHLITATGQRVTLRCSPRSGDLSVYWYQQSLDQGLQFLIQYYNGEERAKGNILERFSAQQFPDLHSELNLSSLELGDSALYFCASSPTGSLGQPQHFGDGTRLSIL.

This sequence joins TRBV25-1 and TRBJ2-7; D gene unclear. The CDR3 is made up of 13 amino acids. Deletions cut 6 bases from V and 0 bases from J, with 9 bases between. Germline V CDR1 and CDR2: MGHDK, SYGVNS. The CDR3 region is CASRSELSYEQYF. Here the CDR3 DNA reads TGTGCCAGCAGAAGTGAACTCTCCTACGAGCAGTACTTC.

V is TRBV7-2 and J is TRBJ1-1; unclear D gene. This CDR3 contains 16 residues. Looked up from germline, CDR1 is SGHTA and CDR2 is FQGNSA. With 4 bases removed from V and 3 bases from J, the gap between germline ends came to 18 bases. CDR3 sequence reads: CASSSPDGVTHTEAFF. CDR3 nucleotides: TGTGCCAGCAGCTCCCCCGACGGGGTAACTCACACTGAAGCTTTCTTT.

The chain uses TRBV7-3 and TRBJ1-1; unclear D gene. The CDR3 spans 17 residues. V lost 5 bases and J 0 bases, leaving 19 bases between the germline ends. Germline V gene data show CDR1 as SGHTA and CDR2 as FQGTGA. The CDR3: CASSPLSREPMNTEAFF. DNA for the CDR3: TGTGCCAGCAGCCCACTTAGCCGGGAACCAATGAACACTGAAGCTTTCTTT.

This sequence joins TRBV30 and TRBJ1-1; tentative D call: TRBD1 (5 bases). Trimming removed 0 bases at V and 0 bases at J, with 5 bases between. CDR3 length: 13 residues. Germline CDR1 is GTSNPN and CDR2 is SVGIG (reference sequence). The CDR3 DNA follows: TGTGCCTGGAGTGTAGGGGTGAACACTGAAGCTTTCTTT. Its protein is CAWSVGVNTEAFF.

The V and J genes are TRBV9 and TRBJ1-3; D perhaps matches TRBD1 (5 bases). Germline V gene lookup returns CDR1 SGDLS and CDR2 YYNGEE. Trimming left V 6 bases short and J 4 bases short, with 11 bases between. There are 13 residues in the CDR3. This chain's CDR3 is CASTPGPGNTIYF. DNA of the CDR3: TGTGCCAGCACCCCAGGGCCCGGAAACACCATATATTTT. Complete variable domain (other parts from reference TRBV9 and TRBJ1-3): DSGVTQTPKHLITATGQRVTLRCSPRSGDLSVYWYQQSLDQGLQFLIQYYNGEERAKGNILERFSAQQFPDLHSELNLSSLELGDSALYFCASTPGPGNTIYFGEGSWLTVV.

The genes are TRBV6-5 and TRBJ1-1, with a tentative D call TRBD1 (6 bases). Trimming shortened V by 8 bases and J by 4 bases, and 17 bases separated the two germline ends. This CDR3 comprises 14 residues. CDR1 is MNHEY, CDR2 SVGAGI, per germline. CDR3 sequence: CASPPRDMSTEAFF. The CDR3 nucleotides are TGTGCCAGCCCCCCCCGGGACATGAGCACTGAAGCTTTCTTT.

This clone was observed once. Other DNA sequences in the same sample also yield this CDR3. This chain links TRBV20-1 with TRBJ2-5; unclear D gene. Trimming took 3 bases from V and 5 from J, leaving 4 bases between them. Per germline, CDR1 DFQATT and CDR2 SNEGSKA (reference sequence). The CDR3 totals 10 residues. In nucleotides, the CDR3 is TGCAGTGCTAGTCTGGAGACCCAGTACTTC. It is translated as CSASLETQYF.

The chain carries TRBV6-6 and TRBJ2-7; D might be TRBD1 (5 bases). V lost 2 bases and J lost 7, with 9 bases in between. This CDR3 comprises 12 residues. Germline V CDR1 and CDR2: MNHNY, SVGAGI (reference sequence). Here the CDR3 DNA reads TGTGCCAGCAGTTACAGCAGGGAAGAGCAGTACTTC. Protein: CASSYSREEQYF.

J is TRBJ1-1 and V is TRBV28, with 9 bases aligning to TRBD1. V trimming: 5 bases; J trimming: 0 bases; junction bases outside the gene matches: 19. The CDR3 totals 20 residues. Germline CDR1 is MDHEN and CDR2 is SYDVKM. The CDR3 loop is CASSPPWGQGVWVMNTEAFF. The CDR3 DNA reads as TGTGCCAGCAGTCCTCCTTGGGGACAGGGAGTCTGGGTAATGAACACTGAAGCTTTCTTT.

In DNA form, the CDR3 reads TGTGCCAGCAATCCCCCCTGGTCATCCAGGGCCAATCAGCCCCAGCATTTT. Translation: CASNPPWSSRANQPQHF. This chain uses TRBV28 with TRBJ1-5; a possible D gene is TRBD1 (5 bases). This CDR3 is built from 17 residues. Germline V CDR1 and CDR2: MDHEN, SYDVKM. The V end lost 7 bases, the J end lost 3 bases, and 22 bases lay between the germline ends.

The genes are TRBV4-1 and TRBJ1-2, with TRBD1 matching over 8 bases. Germline-derived CDR1 and CDR2 are MGHRA and YSYEKL. The CDR3 has 16 amino acids. V was pared by 3 bases and J by 3 bases, with 9 bases of the junction left unmatched. CDR3 sequence (DNA): TGCGCCAGCAGCCAGCCTAGGACAGGGAGCTACTATGGCTACACCTTC. It yields the protein CASSQPRTGSYYGYTF.

V and J are TRBV7-9 and TRBJ2-7, with 9 bases matching TRBD1. This CDR3 comprises 15 residues. Germline V gene data show CDR1 as SEHNR and CDR2 as FQNEAQ (reference sequence). V lost 3 bases and J lost 5; bases outside the gene matches: 8. CDR3 DNA sequence: TGTGCCAGCAGCTTGGGACAGGGCTTTTCGAACGAGCAGTACTTC. As protein: CASSLGQGFSNEQYF.

CDR3 DNA: TGTGCCAGTAGTATTTGGGACAAGGATCCCTTTGGCTACACCTTC. It yields the protein CASSIWDKDPFGYTF. The chain recombines TRBV19 with TRBJ1-2; weak D call: TRBD1 (6 bases). The ends were cut back, 3 bases at V and 7 bases at J, with 18 bases in the middle. Germline lookup yields CDR1 LNHDA and CDR2 SQIVND (reference sequence). This CDR3 comprises 15 residues.

The chain links TRBV5-1 to TRBJ2-7, with D possibly being TRBD1 (6 bases). The CDR3 runs 14 residues. Per germline, CDR1 SGHRS and CDR2 YFSETQ. V gave up 1 base and J gave up 2 bases, with 10 bases separating them. The CDR3 DNA follows: TGCGCCAGCAGCTTGTCCAGGACAGCCTACGAGCAGTACTTC. It translates to CASSLSRTAYEQYF. The full variable domain, with the rest looked up from reference TRBV5-1 and TRBJ2-7, is KAGVTQTPRYLIKTRGQQVTLSCSPISGHRSVSWYQQTPGQGLQFLFEYFSETQRNKGNFPGRFSGRQFSNSRSEMNVSTLELGDSALYLCASSLSRTAYEQYFGPGTRLTVT.

The J gene is TRBJ1-1, the V gene TRBV10-1; D possibly corresponds to TRBD1 (6 bases). The CDR3 spans 17 residues. Trimming shortened V by 8 bases and J by 0 bases, and 22 bases separated the two germline ends. Per germline, CDR1 WNHNN and CDR2 SYGVQD (reference sequence). The CDR3 DNA is TGCGCCAGCTCTCCGGACAGCCCCCCAGGGATGAACACTGAAGCTTTCTTT. Protein sequence: CASSPDSPPGMNTEAFF.

The chain is built from TRBV18 and TRBJ1-1, with D possibly being TRBD1 (5 bases). The length of the CDR3 is 17 residues. Germline loops: CDR1 KGHSH, CDR2 LQKENI. The ends were cut back, 2 bases at V and 3 bases at J, with 19 bases in the middle. CDR3 protein: CASSPGLREGIDTEAFF. Written as DNA, the CDR3 is TGTGCCAGCTCACCAGGGCTCAGGGAGGGGATAGACACTGAAGCTTTCTTT.

CDR3 amino acids: CASSGRTGPEQYF. Written as DNA, the CDR3 is TGTGCCAGCAGCGGGAGGACAGGGCCCGAGCAGTACTTC. This chain joins TRBV7-2 and TRBJ2-7; 8 bases agree with TRBD1. Germline V gene sequence: CDR1 SGHTA, CDR2 FQGNSA. V shed 5 bases and J 6 bases; nucleotides not matched to a gene: 6. The CDR3 sequence is 13 residues long.

This chain links TRBV2 with TRBJ1-4; 8 positions agree with TRBD1. The germline CDR1 and CDR2 sequences are SNHLY and FYNNEI. The V and J ends lost 7 bases and 5 bases, in that order; junction bases with no gene match: 6. The CDR3 length is 14 residues. CDR3: CASMSGQGNEKLFF. The CDR3 DNA follows: TGTGCCAGCATGTCCGGACAGGGAAATGAAAAACTGTTTTTT.

This chain joins TRBV29-1 and TRBJ1-1; 7 nucleotides agree with TRBD1. Germline values: CDR1 SQVTM, CDR2 ANQGSEA. There are 17 residues in the CDR3. The J segment lost 0 bases and the V segment lost 2 bases, leaving 12 bases of the junction unmatched. The CDR3 sequence is CSVELDRSPIMNTEAFF. The CDR3 coding sequence is TGCAGCGTTGAATTGGACAGGAGCCCTATCATGAACACTGAAGCTTTCTTT.

The genes are TRBV11-2 and TRBJ2-3; the D gene is possibly TRBD2 (5 bases). V lost 4 bases, J lost 3 bases, and 20 bases lay in between. The germline gives CDR1 SGHAT, CDR2 FQNNGV. CDR3 length equals 17 residues. CDR3 sequence: CASSSLCRPGDTDTQYF. The CDR3 DNA follows: TGTGCCAGCAGCTCCTTATGCCGCCCCGGGGATACAGATACGCAGTATTTT.

This clone was found once. The chain has TRBV15 and TRBJ2-1; 9 nucleotides align to TRBD2. This CDR3 is built from 16 residues. The germline CDR1 and CDR2 sequences are LNHNV and YYDKDF (reference sequence). V was clipped by 1 base and J by 7 bases; unmatched bases: 8. The CDR3, as DNA: TGTGCCACCAGCAGAGTCGACGCGGGGGGGCCTAATGAGCAGTTCTTC. It yields the protein CATSRVDAGGPNEQFF.

V gene TRBV6-5 combines with J gene TRBJ1-1; D remains unclear. Germline V CDR1 and CDR2: MNHEY, SVGAGI. The V end was cut by 7 bases, the J end by 1 base, with 13 bases between. There are 14 residues in the CDR3. The CDR3 here is CASKSSNGNTEAFF. CDR3 DNA: TGTGCCAGCAAATCCTCCAACGGGAACACTGAAGCTTTCTTT.

This clone occurred once. The chain couples TRBV7-9 to TRBJ2-1; perhaps TRBD1 as D (6 bases). The germline gives CDR1 SEHNR, CDR2 FQNEAQ (reference sequence). CDR3 length equals 14 residues. Trimming removed 1 base at V and 5 bases at J, with 9 bases between. In DNA form, the CDR3 reads TGTGCCAGCAGCTTAGTTTCAGGGGACAATGAGCAGTTCTTC. This gives the protein CASSLVSGDNEQFF.